Shown below are 20 T cell receptor beta chains from a single sample sequenced in a study of OX40 agonist ivuxolimab in advanced cancers. Library preparation employed the immunoSEQ multiplex PCR assay. TCRdb obtained this table from immuneACCESS and retained in-frame rearrangements with V and J assigned. These tables miss some clones; where compared with another copy, unresolved V genes account for less than half of the shortfall, and the remainder is unexplained. The sample yields 55,000 to 70,000 clones; roughly nine tenths were counted once. 0.8% to 1.2% of the sample lies in the top ten. Sequenced here: CD4+ or CD8+ T cells sorted from blood, sampled in a trial of the OX40 agonist ivuxolimab. Receptors originate from an adult with an advanced solid tumor such as melanoma, head and neck, liver or kidney cancer.

The J gene is TRBJ1-1, the V gene TRBV6-1; D may be TRBD1 (6 bases). CDR1 and CDR2 (germline): MNHNS, SASEGT. This CDR3 spans 14 amino acids. V shed 10 bases and J shed 4 bases, with 19 bases lying between them. The CDR3 protein is CATENREGGTEAFF. The CDR3 nucleotides are TGTGCCACAGAGAACAGGGAAGGAGGCACTGAAGCTTTCTTT.

The gene calls are TRBV2 and TRBJ1-6; weak D call: TRBD1 (6 bases). The length of the CDR3 is 15 residues. V lost 8 bases and J lost 5, with 16 bases in between. Germline CDR1 SNHLY, CDR2 FYNNEI. The CDR3: CASYRSGTNNSPLHF. Here the CDR3 DNA reads TGTGCCAGCTACCGCAGCGGGACAAATAATTCACCCCTCCACTTT.

The chain links TRBV18 to TRBJ2-7; D unresolved. Germline V gives CDR1 KGHSH, CDR2 LQKENI. The V end was cut by 6 bases, the J end by 0 bases, with 15 bases between. CDR3 length equals 15 residues. DNA for the CDR3: TGTGCCAGCTCCCAGGATGTTAGTAGCTCCTACGAGCAGTACTTC. Residues: CASSQDVSSSYEQYF. Supplemented by reference TRBV18 and TRBJ2-7, the full variable domain reads NAGVMQNPRHLVRRRGQEARLRCSPMKGHSHVYWYRQLPEEGLKFMVYLQKENIIDESGMPKERFSAEFPKEGPSILRIQQVVRGDSAAYFCASSQDVSSSYEQYFGPGTRLTVT.

The chain couples TRBV5-1 to TRBJ1-1, with 8 bases aligning to TRBD1. The CDR3 loop spans 13 amino acids. V trimming: 5 bases; J trimming: 4 bases; junction bases outside the gene matches: 4. Germline assignment: CDR1 SGHRS and CDR2 YFSETQ. The chain's CDR3 is CASRSTGATEAFF. CDR3 in DNA: TGCGCCAGCAGGTCGACAGGGGCCACTGAAGCTTTCTTT.

The genes are TRBV2 and TRBJ1-1, with a weak D call TRBD1 (6 bases). The germline V gene encodes CDR1 SNHLY and CDR2 FYNNEI. The CDR3 covers 13 residues. Trimming removed 5 bases at V and 11 bases at J, with 18 bases between. The CDR3 DNA is TGTGCCAGCAGTTCAAACAGGGAGGGTCTGGCTTTCTTT. This codes for CASSSNREGLAFF.

The CDR3 DNA reads as TGTGCCAGCAGTGTCACCGCCGGGCCCTCCTACGAGCAGTACTTC. Residues: CASSVTAGPSYEQYF. This chain connects TRBV6-1 to TRBJ2-7; D remains unclear. The CDR3 extends over 15 amino acids. V lost 4 bases to trimming and J lost 0 bases, with 13 bases between them. CDR1 and CDR2 (germline): MNHNS, SASEGT.

The chain links TRBV29-1 to TRBJ1-1; D is unresolved. CDR3 length equals 12 residues. The germline CDR1 and CDR2 sequences are SQVTM and ANQGSEA. V lost 5 bases to trimming and J lost 0 bases, with 7 bases between them. CDR3 coding DNA: TGCAGCGTTAAAGCAGTGAACACTGAAGCTTTCTTT. Translation gives CSVKAVNTEAFF.

This chain uses TRBV6-1 with TRBJ1-2; D may be TRBD1 (6 bases). Trimming removed 11 bases from V and 0 bases from J, with 13 bases in between. Germline V gene data show CDR1 as MNHNS and CDR2 as SASEGT. CDR3 length: 13 amino acids. As DNA, the CDR3 is TGTGCCGTTGTGGACAGTTCTAACTATGGCTACACCTTC. Its translation is CAVVDSSNYGYTF.

V gene TRBV6-1 combines with J gene TRBJ2-3; a possible D gene is TRBD1 (5 bases). V dropped 6 bases and J dropped 1 base, with 14 bases sitting between them. Germline assignment: CDR1 MNHNS and CDR2 SASEGT. CDR3 length equals 15 residues. The CDR3 nucleotides read TGTGCCAGCAGGTTACGGACACGGGGCACAGATACGCAGTATTTT. Its protein is CASRLRTRGTDTQYF.

The chain combines TRBV11-1 with TRBJ2-7, with TRBD1 matching 9 bases. This CDR3 has 17 amino acids. V trimming: 5 bases; J trimming: 6 bases; junction bases outside the gene matches: 17. Germline loops: CDR1 SGHAT, CDR2 FQDESV (reference sequence). CDR3 nucleotide sequence: TGTGCCAGCAGCCCGAGAACATTACAGGGGGCGTTTGGCGAGCAGTACTTC. It encodes CASSPRTLQGAFGEQYF. Complete variable domain (other parts from reference TRBV11-1 and TRBJ2-7): EAEVAQSPRYKITEKSQAVAFWCDPISGHATLYWYRQILGQGPELLVQFQDESVVDDSQLPKDRFSAERLKGVDSTLKIQPAELGDSAMYLCASSPRTLQGAFGEQYFGPGTRLTVT.

This chain links TRBV27 with TRBJ1-6, with TRBD1 matching over 7 bases. The CDR3 runs to 16 residues. The V gene end was trimmed by 2 bases and the J gene end by 7 bases; junction bases not matched to a gene: 8. Germline CDR1 is MNHEY and CDR2 is SMNVEV (reference sequence). CDR3 protein: CASSLRQGPWNSPLHF. The CDR3 DNA sequence: TGTGCCAGCAGTTTAAGACAGGGCCCGTGGAATTCACCCCTCCACTTT.

This rearrangement joins TRBV10-3 to TRBJ2-3; D is perhaps TRBD2 (7 bases). The CDR3 contains 13 residues. The V gene lost 8 bases and the J gene lost 1 base, with 10 bases spanning the gap. In germline, CDR1 is ENHRY, CDR2 SYGVKD. The CDR3 DNA is TGTGCCATCGCGGGGGCTGGCACAGATACGCAGTATTTT. Protein product: CAIAGAGTDTQYF.

J is TRBJ2-7 and V is TRBV7-2; 11 bases map to TRBD1. Trimming cost V 5 bases and J 4 bases; bases outside gene matches: 7. CDR1 and CDR2 from the germline V gene are SGHTA and FQGNSA. The CDR3 contains 15 residues. CDR3 loop: CASSIGQGAFYEQYF. DNA for the CDR3: TGTGCCAGCAGCATAGGACAGGGGGCATTTTACGAGCAGTACTTC.

The chain is built from TRBV18 and TRBJ1-2, with D possibly matching TRBD1 (6 bases). Deletions cut 2 bases from V and 0 bases from J, with 16 bases between. The length of the CDR3 is 17 residues. CDR1 and CDR2 (germline): KGHSH, LQKENI. The CDR3 DNA sequence: TGTGCCAGCTCACCATCGCAGGGGCCGCTTTCTAACTATGGCTACACCTTC. Its translation: CASSPSQGPLSNYGYTF.

This clone has just one count. The V gene is TRBV5-1, the J gene TRBJ2-7; possible D gene TRBD2, 5 bases. The CDR3 runs 15 residues. Germline CDR1 SGHRS, CDR2 YFSETQ. Trimming shortened V by 3 bases and J by 7 bases, and 20 bases separated the two germline ends. CDR3 sequence: CASSSRAGDMSEQYF. The CDR3 coding sequence is TGCGCCAGCAGCTCGCGGGCGGGCGATATGAGTGAGCAGTACTTC. Drawing the rest from reference TRBV5-1 and TRBJ2-7, the complete variable domain is KAGVTQTPRYLIKTRGQQVTLSCSPISGHRSVSWYQQTPGQGLQFLFEYFSETQRNKGNFPGRFSGRQFSNSRSEMNVSTLELGDSALYLCASSSRAGDMSEQYFGPGTRLTVT.

This chain links TRBV4-1 with TRBJ1-2; unclear D gene. This CDR3 is built from 16 residues. Trimming pared 0 bases from V and 0 bases from J, leaving 11 bases between. Germline V gives CDR1 MGHRA, CDR2 YSYEKL. The CDR3: CASSQDPATANYGYTF. The DNA of the CDR3 is TGCGCCAGCAGCCAAGATCCTGCAACAGCTAACTATGGCTACACCTTC.

The chain carries TRBV4-1 and TRBJ1-6, with TRBD1 identical over 8 bases. Per the germline V gene, CDR1 is MGHRA and CDR2 is YSYEKL. V lost 4 bases to trimming and J lost 10 bases; unmatched junction nucleotides: 9. CDR3 length: 15 amino acids. The CDR3 is CASSLGGQGNSPLHF. DNA for the CDR3: TGCGCCAGCAGCCTTGGAGGACAGGGTAACTCACCCCTCCACTTT.

The V and J genes are TRBV18 and TRBJ1-1; 11 positions agree with TRBD1. V trimming: 3 bases; J trimming: 6 bases; junction bases outside the gene matches: 9. The CDR3 extends over 16 amino acids. Per germline, CDR1 KGHSH and CDR2 LQKENI. The CDR3 reads CASSPWTGGFGAEAFF. The CDR3 coding sequence is TGTGCCAGCTCACCTTGGACAGGGGGCTTTGGCGCTGAAGCTTTCTTT.

The genes are TRBV11-2 and TRBJ2-7; 10 nucleotides match TRBD2. Unmatched junction bases numbered 3, after V lost 2 bases and J lost 5 bases. CDR3 length equals 14 residues. CDR1 is SGHAT and CDR2 is FQNNGV in the germline V gene. The CDR3 DNA reads as TGTGCCAGCAGCTTACTAGCGGGGGTCCACGAGCAGTACTTC. It translates to CASSLLAGVHEQYF.

This clone was counted a single time. This CDR3 reads CASRFSGFSGNTIYF. Written as DNA, the CDR3 is TGTGCCAGCAGATTTTCAGGGTTCTCTGGAAACACCATATATTTT. V gene TRBV5-4 combines with J gene TRBJ1-3; the D gene is possibly TRBD1 (5 bases). The V gene's germline CDR1 is SGHNT and CDR2 YYREEE (reference sequence). The CDR3 runs 15 residues. Trimming pared 5 bases from V and 0 bases from J, leaving 12 bases between. The full variable domain, rest sourced from reference TRBV5-4 and TRBJ1-3, is ETGVTQSPTHLIKTRGQQVTLRCSSQSGHNTVSWYQQALGQGPQFIFQYYREEENGRGNFPPRFSGLQFPNYSSELNVNALELDDSALYLCASRFSGFSGNTIYFGEGSWLTVV.